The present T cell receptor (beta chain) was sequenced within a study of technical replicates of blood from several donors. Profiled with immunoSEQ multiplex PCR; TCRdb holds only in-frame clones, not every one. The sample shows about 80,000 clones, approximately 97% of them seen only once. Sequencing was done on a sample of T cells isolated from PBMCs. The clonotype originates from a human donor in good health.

CDR3 amino acids: CASSQGHTRGYNEQFF. For the CDR3, the DNA is TGCGCCAGCAGCCAAGGGCATACGCGGGGGTACAATGAGCAGTTCTTC. The chain carries TRBV4-1 and TRBJ2-1; 7 nucleotides line up with TRBD2. V lost 1 base, J lost 4 bases, and 7 bases stayed unmatched. This CDR3 has 16 residues. Germline V gene sequence: CDR1 MGHRA, CDR2 YSYEKL.